A selection of T cell receptor beta chains follows, all from one sample in a study of cytomegalovirus exposure and HLA in healthy donors. The protocol was immunoSEQ multiplex PCR, while the TCRdb copy is restricted to in-frame clones and leaves out a portion. The sample lists over 250,000 clones; more than 55% were seen once. Specimen: PBMCs. The receptor source for this set is a female donor in good health and CMV-seronegative. CDR3s include the opening cysteine and the closing phenylalanine or tryptophan. A D gene is named only where the DNA matches it firmly. Expanded clones are given a class, and other clones once, few, many or no size at all.

j_call v_call clone_size d_call cdr3_aa cdr3_nt
TRBJ2-4 TRBV13 NA NA CASSTDREEAKNIQYF TGTGCCAGCAGCACGGACAGAGAGGAGGCCAAAAACATTCAGTACTTC
TRBJ2-1 TRBV11-2 NA TRBD2 CASTQLAAGYNEQFF TGTGCCAGCACCCAACTAGCGGCCGGCTACAATGAGCAGTTCTTC
TRBJ2-5 TRBV7-9 NA TRBD2 CASSLAVAGVWQETQYF TGTGCCAGCAGCTTAGCAGTAGCGGGAGTTTGGCAAGAGACCCAGTACTTC
TRBJ2-1 TRBV7-7 NA TRBD2 CASSLGTSLYNEQFF TGTGCTAGCAGCTTAGGGACTAGTCTCTACAATGAGCAGTTCTTC
TRBJ2-7 TRBV6-1 NA TRBD2 CASTPRISGSYEQYF TGTGCCAGCACCCCTCGGATTAGCGGGAGCTACGAGCAGTACTTC
TRBJ2-2 TRBV6-6 NA NA CASSGGIGENTGKLFF TGTGCCAGCAGTGGGGGGATCGGGGAAAACACCGGGAAGCTGTTTTTT
TRBJ2-7 TRBV28 NA TRBD2 CASISGTSVYEQYF TGTGCCAGTATCTCCGGGACTAGCGTCTACGAGCAGTACTTC
TRBJ1-2 TRBV15 NA NA CATSRDHRGYTF TGTGCCACCAGCAGAGATCACCGGGGCTACACCTTC
TRBJ1-1 TRBV5-1 NA NA CASSREGNTEAFF TGCGCCAGCAGCCGAGAGGGGAACACTGAAGCTTTCTTT
TRBJ1-5 TRBV6-1 NA NA CASSEKGRRGVGQPQHF TGTGCCAGCAGTGAAAAGGGCAGGCGGGGGGTGGGACAGCCCCAGCATTTT
TRBJ1-1 TRBV25-1 few NA CASSVGDTEAFF TGTGCCAGCTCCGTCGGGGACACTGAAGCTTTCTTT
TRBJ1-5 TRBV6-1 NA NA CASSEAANQPQHF TGTGCCAGCAGTGAAGCAGCCAATCAGCCCCAGCATTTT
TRBJ2-7 TRBV5-1 NA TRBD1 CASSFTPPGQGNEQYF TGCGCCAGCAGCTTCACACCACCGGGACAGGGGAACGAGCAGTACTTC
TRBJ1-2 TRBV28 once TRBD1 CASSDRQGDGAGYTF TGTGCCAGCAGTGATCGACAGGGAGATGGGGCTGGCTACACCTTC
TRBJ1-2 TRBV19 NA NA CASSEGDYGYTF TGTGCCAGTAGTGAGGGAGACTATGGCTACACCTTC
TRBJ2-2 TRBV6-4 NA NA CASSPLILGNTGELFF TGTGCCAGCAGTCCCCTGATCCTCGGGAACACCGGGGAGCTGTTTTTT
TRBJ1-2 TRBV9 NA NA CASSRTTAIYGYTF TGTGCCAGCAGCCGAACGACAGCTATCTATGGCTACACCTTC
TRBJ2-1 TRBV6-5 NA NA CASSYDRGSYNEQFF TGTGCCAGCAGTTATGACCGGGGCTCCTACAATGAGCAGTTCTTC
TRBJ2-7 TRBV12-2 few NA CASRPRDRGLIYEQYF TGTGCAAGTCGCCCCCGGGACAGGGGCCTCATCTACGAGCAGTACTTC
TRBJ2-3 TRBV7-9 NA TRBD2 CSSSLALRLAGVTDTQYF TGTTCCAGCAGCTTAGCCCTCCGACTAGCGGGAGTTACAGATACGCAGTATTTT
TRBJ1-3 TRBV28 NA NA CASRREGTSNTIYF TGTGCCAGCAGAAGAGAGGGGACAAGTAACACCATATATTTT
TRBJ2-3 TRBV19 NA TRBD2 CASSRTTSGPGTDTQYF TGTGCCAGTAGTCGAACGACTAGCGGCCCAGGGACAGATACGCAGTATTTT
TRBJ2-7 TRBV28 few TRBD2 CASSSTGTIRPYEQYF TGTGCCAGCAGTTCCACCGGGACTATTAGGCCCTACGAGCAGTACTTC
TRBJ2-7 TRBV6-5 NA TRBD2 CASKGGDSYEQYF TGTGCCAGCAAGGGAGGGGACTCCTACGAGCAGTACTTC
TRBJ2-7 TRBV16 NA NA CASSQSLAVRQYF TGTGCCAGCAGCCAATCGTTGGCCGTACGGCAGTACTTC
TRBJ1-5 TRBV19 NA NA CASSIGPGQPQHF TGTGCCAGTAGTATAGGTCCCGGTCAGCCCCAGCATTTT
TRBJ1-5 TRBV6-6 once NA CASSSSLNQPQHF TGTGCCAGCAGTTCGTCTCTCAATCAGCCCCAGCATTTT
TRBJ1-1 TRBV18 NA TRBD1 CASSRQGENTEAFF TGTGCCAGCTCACGACAGGGTGAGAACACTGAAGCTTTCTTT
TRBJ2-3 TRBV5-1 NA TRBD2 CASSLGLAGADTQYF TGCGCCAGCAGCTTGGGGCTAGCGGGAGCGGATACGCAGTATTTT
TRBJ1-2 TRBV25-1 NA TRBD1 CASSVQGADYGYTF TGTGCCAGCAGTGTTCAGGGGGCCGACTATGGCTACACCTTC
TRBJ2-1 TRBV7-9 few TRBD2 CASSFRGLASYNEQFF TGTGCCAGCAGCTTCCGGGGACTAGCGAGTTACAATGAGCAGTTCTTC
TRBJ1-1 TRBV19 once NA CASSEGYSTEAFF TGTGCCAGTAGTGAGGGTTATAGCACTGAAGCTTTCTTT
TRBJ2-1 TRBV6-5 NA TRBD2 CASSPTSGSYNEQFF TGTGCCAGCAGTCCAACTAGCGGGTCCTACAATGAGCAGTTCTTC
TRBJ2-7 TRBV28 NA TRBD2 CASSPRGTKIRWGAYEQYF TGTGCCAGCAGCCCGCGGGGGACCAAGATCCGGTGGGGGGCCTACGAGCAGTACTTC
TRBJ1-2 TRBV18 NA NA CASSPGAISYGYTF TGTGCCAGCTCACCGGGGGCGATATCCTATGGCTACACCTTC
TRBJ2-7 TRBV29-1 once NA CSVEYEPYEQYF TGCAGCGTTGAATATGAGCCTTACGAGCAGTACTTC
TRBJ2-1 TRBV4-2 once NA CASSQGTVGYNEQFF TGTGCCAGCAGCCAAGGGACAGTTGGCTACAATGAGCAGTTCTTC
TRBJ2-5 TRBV6-1 NA NA CASSWGVRKETQYF TGTGCCAGCAGTTGGGGCGTAAGAAAAGAGACCCAGTACTTC
TRBJ2-2 TRBV28 few TRBD1 CASSLRQGRGTGELFF TGTGCCAGCAGTTTAAGACAGGGAAGGGGCACCGGGGAGCTGTTTTTT
TRBJ1-1 TRBV4-1 NA TRBD1 CASSPIGDRKMNTEAFF TGCGCCAGCAGCCCGATTGGGGACAGGAAAATGAACACTGAAGCTTTCTTT
TRBJ2-7 TRBV18 few TRBD2 CASSPTSGTYEQYF TGTGCCAGCTCACCGACTAGCGGAACCTACGAGCAGTACTTC
TRBJ2-3 TRBV5-1 NA NA CASRREPSNTQYF TGCGCCAGCAGGAGGGAACCCTCAAATACGCAGTATTTT
TRBJ2-7 TRBV7-6 NA TRBD1 CASSLGQGAYEQYF TGTGCCAGCAGCTTGGGACAGGGGGCCTACGAGCAGTACTTC
TRBJ1-4 TRBV28 NA TRBD1 CASRTQGSWEKLFF TGTGCCAGCAGGACACAGGGGTCATGGGAAAAACTGTTTTTT
TRBJ2-2 TRBV4-2 few TRBD1 CASSRSGGRDTGELFF TGTGCCAGCAGCCGGTCAGGGGGTCGGGACACCGGGGAGCTGTTTTTT
TRBJ1-2 TRBV5-4 NA TRBD1 CASSLSTGGNYGYTF TGTGCCAGCAGCCTGTCGACAGGGGGTAACTATGGCTACACCTTC
TRBJ1-1 TRBV5-1 few TRBD1 CASSWGQPNTEAFF TGCGCCAGCAGCTGGGGACAGCCGAACACTGAAGCTTTCTTT
TRBJ1-5 TRBV28 NA NA CASSSTGSGNQPQHF TGTGCCAGCAGTTCTACAGGGAGTGGCAATCAGCCCCAGCATTTT
TRBJ2-7 TRBV5-1 NA TRBD1 CASSSFRGTGIPYEQYF TGCGCCAGCAGCTCCTTCCGAGGGACAGGGATCCCCTACGAGCAGTACTTC
TRBJ2-7 TRBV5-4 once NA CASSVGSTYEQYF TGTGCCAGCAGCGTCGGGTCGACCTACGAGCAGTACTTC
TRBJ2-2 TRBV2 NA NA CASRNNGFSNTGELFF TGTGCCAGCCGAAATAACGGGTTCTCGAACACCGGGGAGCTGTTTTTT
TRBJ1-4 TRBV28 NA NA CASTSRGQGEKLFF TGTGCCAGCACTTCGCGGGGGCAGGGAGAAAAACTGTTTTTT
TRBJ1-1 TRBV2 NA NA CASSQGYTEAFF TGTGCCAGCAGTCAGGGGTATACTGAAGCTTTCTTT
TRBJ2-1 TRBV4-1 few TRBD2 CASSQRGLAGGHEQFF TGCGCCAGCAGCCAAAGGGGACTAGCGGGAGGGCATGAGCAGTTCTTC